A selection of T cell receptor beta chains follows, all from one sample in a study of T cell responses to AZD1222 COVID-19 vaccine. Data came from immunoSEQ multiplex PCR; TCRdb stores just in-frame clones and leaves some out. This table has some 150,000 clones, about 91% appearing once. The input for sequencing was peripheral blood, taken on day 0 of MenACWY control vaccination. These receptor sequences come from an adult in good health. CDR3s include the opening cysteine and the closing phenylalanine or tryptophan. Each record gives: CDR3 protein, J gene, clone size, V gene. Clone sizes are given selectively: once, few, many, or a class where the clone is expanded.

CAISEVGPTGTEAFF	TRBJ1-1	few	TRBV10-3
CASSYRDNQPQHF	TRBJ1-5	.	TRBV6-5
CSVFFRDYGYTF	TRBJ1-2	.	TRBV29-1
CSVDVAVVTEAFF	TRBJ1-1	.	TRBV29-1
CASSVSTSGANNEQFF	TRBJ2-1	.	TRBV6-1
CASSPLAGQGSGNTIYF	TRBJ1-3	.	TRBV7-6
CASSSDRGKVQYF	TRBJ2-7	.	TRBV5-4
CATSDPSSGRDEQYF	TRBJ2-7	.	TRBV24-1
CASSPATVNTEAFF	TRBJ1-1	.	TRBV18
CASSTWGAGTVTDTQYF	TRBJ2-3	.	TRBV19
CASSIRVRETQYF	TRBJ2-5	.	TRBV19
CASSQTRNLNTEAFF	TRBJ1-1	.	TRBV3-1/TRBV3-2
CASSPGPSHGELFF	TRBJ2-2	.	TRBV11-3
CASSLLNYGYTF	TRBJ1-2	.	TRBV28
CVLGGRAVYEQFF	TRBJ2-1	.	TRBV5-6
CASSRGGATYNEQFF	TRBJ2-1	.	TRBV7-8
CASSPWGNEKLFF	TRBJ1-4	.	TRBV18
CATSRVEGSLFF	TRBJ1-4	.	TRBV15
CASSLLTSKRYNEQFF	TRBJ2-1	.	TRBV5-1
CAWKWGNTEAFF	TRBJ1-1	.	TRBV30
CASRPTEETQYF	TRBJ2-5	.	TRBV12-2
CASRISTNEKLFF	TRBJ1-4	.	TRBV6-5
CAWSGDEEVRGPQHF	TRBJ1-5	.	TRBV30
CASSLQGEAFF	TRBJ1-1	.	TRBV28
CASSLTGNEQYF	TRBJ2-7	.	TRBV28
CSVEKTGSGNTIYF	TRBJ1-3	.	TRBV29-1